This TCR beta chain originates from a study of T cells after yellow fever vaccination. Study information: Those fractions that held only low numbers of cells were prepared using the SMART-Seq v4 Ultra Low Input RNA kit.

Germline CDR1 and CDR2: KGHSH and LQKENI. Unmatched junction bases numbered 18, after V lost 4 bases and J lost 3 bases. This CDR3 has 19 amino acids. This clonotype was seen a few times. TCR cDNA, made by 5'RACE template switching, carried an added universal primer site and UMIs. TCRdb reanalysed the 5' RACE reads using MiXCR and keeps one entry per CDR3 protein. The repertoire holds roughly 500,000 distinct CDR3 sequences, with 15% to 20% as singletons. This sequence was found in a man under 40 who received the YFV17D yellow fever vaccine. The chain links TRBV18 to TRBJ2-3, with TRBD1 matching 8 bases. The sequencing here drew on PBMCs, taken 15 days after the yellow fever booster vaccination. CDR3 residues: CASSRAFGQGSSGTDTQYF. The CDR3, as DNA: TGTGCCAGCTCACGAGCTTTTGGACAGGGTAGCTCCGGGACAGATACGCAGTATTTT.